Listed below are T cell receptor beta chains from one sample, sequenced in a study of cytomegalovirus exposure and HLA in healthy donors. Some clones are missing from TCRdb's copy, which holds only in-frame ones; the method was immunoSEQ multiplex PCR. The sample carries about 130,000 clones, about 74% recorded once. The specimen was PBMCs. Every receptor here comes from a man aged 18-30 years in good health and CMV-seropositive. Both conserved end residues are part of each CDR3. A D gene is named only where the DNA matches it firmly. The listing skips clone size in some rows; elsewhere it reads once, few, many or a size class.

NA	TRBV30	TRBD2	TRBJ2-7	TGTGCCTGGAGTGTACGGAAGCGGGACCCCTACGAGCAGTACTTC	CAWSVRKRDPYEQYF
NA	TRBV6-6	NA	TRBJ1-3	TGTGCCAGCAGGGGGCAATCCGGAAACACCATATATTTT	CASRGQSGNTIYF
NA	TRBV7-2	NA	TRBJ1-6	TGTGCCAGCAGCTTAGGAGTCGGGAATTCACCCCTCCACTTT	CASSLGVGNSPLHF
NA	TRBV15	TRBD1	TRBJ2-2	TGTGCCACCAGCAAGAGGGGACAGGGAAGGACCGGGGAGCTGTTTTTT	CATSKRGQGRTGELFF
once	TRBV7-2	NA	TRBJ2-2	TGTGCCAGCAGCTTAGTGCGGGGTTGGACCGGGGAGCTGTTTTTT	CASSLVRGWTGELFF
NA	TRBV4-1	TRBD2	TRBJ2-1	TGCGCCAGCAGCCAAGATCGGACTAGCGGGAGGCAGTTCTTC	CASSQDRTSGRQFF
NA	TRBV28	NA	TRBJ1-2	TGTGCCAGCAGTTTCTTGCAGGCGTATGGCTACACCTTC	CASSFLQAYGYTF
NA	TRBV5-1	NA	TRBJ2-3	TGCGCCAGCAGCCCTAATTATAGTTCTGACACAGATACGCAGTATTTT	CASSPNYSSDTDTQYF
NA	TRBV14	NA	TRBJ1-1	TGTGCCAGCAGCCAACTGGGCTGGCTCATGAACACTGAAGCTTTCTTT	CASSQLGWLMNTEAFF
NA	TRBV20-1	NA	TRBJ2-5	TGCAGTGCTGAGTACCAAGAGACCCAGTACTTC	CSAEYQETQYF
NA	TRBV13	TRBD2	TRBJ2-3	TGTGCCAGCAGCCTGACTAGCGGGCGAGATACGCAGTATTTT	CASSLTSGRDTQYF
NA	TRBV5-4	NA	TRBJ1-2	TGTGCCAGCAGCCCCCAAGGGAGGGGTCAGGGCTACACCTTC	CASSPQGRGQGYTF
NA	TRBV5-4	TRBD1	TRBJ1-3	TGTGCCAGCAGCTTGGAGTCAGGGGGGGGAAACACCATATATTTT	CASSLESGGGNTIYF
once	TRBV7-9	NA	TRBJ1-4	TGTGCCAGCAGCAGATTAGTGGGGCTTAATGAAAAACTGTTTTTT	CASSRLVGLNEKLFF
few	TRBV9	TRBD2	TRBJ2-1	TGTGCCAGCAGCGTGGCCCTAGCGGGGGGAAGCAATGAGCAGTTCTTC	CASSVALAGGSNEQFF
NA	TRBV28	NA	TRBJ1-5	TGTGCCAGCAGTTTAACCAGGGTAGGCAGCAATCAGCCCCAGCATTTT	CASSLTRVGSNQPQHF
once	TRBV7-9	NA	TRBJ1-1	TGTGCCAGCAGCTCCAGAGAGGGGAACACTGAAGCTTTCTTT	CASSSREGNTEAFF